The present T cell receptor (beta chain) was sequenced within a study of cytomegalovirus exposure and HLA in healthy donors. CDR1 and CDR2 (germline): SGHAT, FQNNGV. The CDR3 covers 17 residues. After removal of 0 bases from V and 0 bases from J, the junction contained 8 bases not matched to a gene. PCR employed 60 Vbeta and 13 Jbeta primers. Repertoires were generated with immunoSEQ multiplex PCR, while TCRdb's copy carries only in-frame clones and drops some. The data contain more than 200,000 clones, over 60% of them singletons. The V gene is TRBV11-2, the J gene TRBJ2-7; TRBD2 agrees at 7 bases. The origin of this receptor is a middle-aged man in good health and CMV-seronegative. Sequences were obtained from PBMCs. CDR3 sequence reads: CASSLDLGREISYEQYF. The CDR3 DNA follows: TGTGCCAGCAGCTTAGATCTGGGGCGGGAGATCTCCTACGAGCAGTACTTC.